Presented here are 9 T cell receptor beta chains from one specimen sequenced in a study of blood T cells in healthy people across ages. A J-beta primer mix and a sample-barcoded 5' primer were used in a second PCR of about 6 to 12 cycles. MiXCR, applied by TCRdb to the 5' RACE reads, yields one record per CDR3 protein. The table records hundreds of thousands of distinct CDR3 sequences, 40% to 50% of them present only once. Sequenced material: blood. The source is a man aged 60 to 75 in good health.

This clonotype was seen only a few times. This sequence joins TRBV28 and TRBJ2-7; tentatively, D is TRBD1 or TRBD2 (5 bases each). Germline V lookup: CDR1 MDHEN, CDR2 SYDVKM. Between the trimmed V and J ends, which lost 7 bases and 9 bases, there was a span of 16 bases. The CDR3 extends over 12 amino acids. The CDR3 sequence is CASTGGAQRQYF. The CDR3 DNA reads TGTGCCAGCACTGGGGGAGCCCAGCGGCAGTACTTC.

As concerns this clonotype: Just one base apart from a much larger clone, this may be a read error. The chain uses TRBV5-5 and TRBJ1-1, with 8 positions matching TRBD1. The CDR3 extends over 17 amino acids. The germline CDR1 and CDR2 sequences are SGHKS and YYEKEE (reference sequence). In nucleotides, the CDR3 is TGTGCCAGCAGCTTGACTCCGGCAGGGGGCTTGAACACTGGAGCTTTCTTT. It specifies CASSLTPAGGLNTGAFF.

This clonotype was counted only a few times. V is TRBV27 and J is TRBJ2-1; tentative D call: TRBD1 (7 bases). CDR1 MNHEY and CDR2 SMNVEV come from the germline V gene (reference sequence). Trimming stripped 4 bases from V and 2 bases from J, with 12 bases between. The CDR3 has 15 residues. CDR3 region: CASSSGRGAYNEQFF. Written as DNA, the CDR3 is TGTGCCAGCAGTTCCGGCAGGGGGGCCTACAATGAGCAGTTCTTC.

This clonotype has a single count. The chain couples TRBV15 to TRBJ2-7; D is possibly TRBD1 or TRBD2 (6 bases each). The end of the DNA aligns better with TRBJ2-5, so the J call may be wrong. The germline gives CDR1 LNHNV, CDR2 YYDKDF (reference sequence). The CDR3 spans 16 residues. The CDR3, as DNA: TGTGCCACCAGCAGGCTCGATTCGGGGGCGGGAGAGACCCAGTACTTC. Amino acids: CATSRLDSGAGETQYF.

In this sample, this clonotype turned up once. Possible read error: a much larger clone is one base away. The chain is built from TRBV27 and TRBJ2-4, with TRBD2 as a possible D gene (7 bases). The DNA end is more similar to TRBJ2-5, so the J call may be wrong. The CDR3 runs 16 residues. Germline V gene data show CDR1 as MNHEY and CDR2 as SMNVEV (reference sequence). The CDR3 loop is CASSPRQRGGQETQYF. CDR3 nucleotide sequence: TGTGCCAGCAGTCCTCGACAGAGGGGGGGCCAAGAGACCCAGTACTTC.

This rearrangement joins TRBV28 to TRBJ2-1; the D is unclear. The length of the CDR3 is 13 residues. V gave up 1 base and J gave up 6 bases, with 7 bases separating them. In germline, CDR1 is MDHEN, CDR2 SYDVKM. The chain's CDR3 is CASSLSLTNEQFF. DNA for the CDR3: TGTGCCAGCAGTTTATCCCTTACCAATGAGCAGTTCTTC.

A note on this clonotype: Germline is not matched at one junction end, which may reflect a read error. CDR3 coding DNA: TGTGCCAGCAGTGAATCTCTAGGGGGAAGTACTGATACAACTAATGAGAAACTGTTTTTT. Encoded protein: CASSESLGGSTDTTNEKLFF. The J gene is TRBJ1-4, the V gene TRBV25-1, with a possible D match to TRBD1 (6 bases). Germline V gene sequence: CDR1 MGHDK, CDR2 SYGVNS. The CDR3 length is 20 residues.

This chain uses TRBV7-9 with TRBJ1-2; TRBD1 is a possible D gene (5 bases). The germline CDR1 and CDR2 sequences are SEHNR and FQNEAQ (reference sequence). V was clipped by 4 bases and J by 8 bases, with 14 bases between them. The CDR3 covers 13 residues. CDR3 protein: CASSSGPRVGYTF. Here the CDR3 DNA reads TGTGCCAGCAGCTCCGGCCCCAGGGTGGGCTACACCTTC. Using reference TRBV7-9 and TRBJ1-2 for the parts outside the CDR3, the full variable domain is DTGVSQNPRHKITKRGQNVTFRCDPISEHNRLYWYRQTLGQGPEFLTYFQNEAQLEKSRLLSDRFSAERPKGSFSTLEIQRTEQGDSAMYLCASSSGPRVGYTFGSGTRLTVV.

The chain links TRBV5-6 to TRBJ2-5; unclear D gene. The CDR3 loop spans 14 amino acids. CDR1 and CDR2 from the germline V gene are SGHDT and YYEEEE. Between the trimmed V and J ends, which lost 7 bases and 0 bases, there was a span of 13 bases. The CDR3, as DNA: TGTGCCAGCTTCTTATTTGGAAACCAAGAGACCCAGTACTTC. Its translation: CASFLFGNQETQYF.